In this sample, the clone carrying this TCR beta chain turned up many times. Its antigen is undetermined. TCRdb's table, derived via immunoSEQ multiplex PCR, lists solely in-frame clones and lacks some. The sample is made up of 40,000 or so clones, none counted only once. This related bone marrow graft donor gave peripheral blood on the day of marrow donation. After removal of 2 bases from V and 2 bases from J, the junction contained 5 bases not matched to a gene. The CDR3 spans 16 residues. Looked up from germline, CDR1 is SGHVS and CDR2 is FQNEAQ. This entry belongs to a study of T cells after posttransplantation cyclophosphamide. Notes on the study in general: Later post-transplant blood repertoires were often dominated by donor CD8+ memory clones. Recipient CMV seropositivity and CMV reactivation strongly tracked TRB clonality. Skin or GI-infiltrating T cells shared few TRB sequences with blood.

The origin of this receptor is a young man in good health and a related stem cell transplant donor. This rearrangement joins TRBV7-8 to TRBJ1-5; the match to TRBD1 covers 8 bases. Sequencing was carried out using PBMCs. CDR3 sequence: CASSLFGTGRNQPQHF. For the CDR3, the DNA is TGTGCCAGCAGCTTATTCGGGACAGGCCGCAATCAGCCCCAGCATTTT. The variable domain in full, with the rest retrieved from reference TRBV7-8 and TRBJ1-5, is GAGVSQSPRYKVAKRGQDVALRCDPISGHVSLFWYQQALGQGPEFLTYFQNEAQLDKSGLPSDRFFAERPEGSVSTLKIQRTQQEDSAVYLCASSLFGTGRNQPQHFGDGTRLSIL.